A single sample is the source of the 20 T cell receptor beta chains below, sequenced in a study of neoadjuvant anti-PD-1 for oral cavity cancer. The data were produced by immunoSEQ multiplex PCR, yet TCRdb's version contains in-frame clones alone and is incomplete. The sample has around 18,000 clones; roughly 69% are singletons. Sequences were derived from PBMCs, sampled before nivolumab (anti-PD-1) treatment. The source is a person between 35 and 79 years old with oral cavity squamous cell carcinoma.

This chain uses TRBV5-1 with TRBJ2-1; 7 bases fit TRBD2. CDR1 and CDR2 (germline): SGHRS, YFSETQ. The CDR3 is made up of 15 amino acids. Unmatched junction bases numbered 12, after V lost 0 bases and J lost 12 bases. The CDR3 spells CASSLEASGSGGQFF. The CDR3 coding sequence is TGCGCCAGCAGCTTGGAGGCTAGCGGCTCGGGAGGGCAGTTCTTC.

This chain uses TRBV4-1 with TRBJ2-1; 7 positions match TRBD2. The germline V gene has CDR1 MGHRA and CDR2 YSYEKL. Germline trimming cut 4 bases from V and 6 bases from J; bases unmatched to any gene: 12. There are 16 residues in the CDR3. CDR3 DNA sequence: TGCGCCAGCAGCCGGCCTGGGGCTAGCGGTGGCAATGAGCAGTTCTTC. Protein product: CASSRPGASGGNEQFF.

This clone was seen only a few times. This sequence joins TRBV15 and TRBJ1-1; D not certain. This CDR3 comprises 15 residues. Germline V lookup: CDR1 LNHNV, CDR2 YYDKDF (reference sequence). V was cut by 3 bases and J by 3 bases, with 14 bases left in between. CDR3 in amino acids: CATSRNKNPDTEAFF. The DNA of the CDR3 is TGTGCCACCAGCAGGAATAAGAACCCGGACACTGAAGCTTTCTTT.

V and J are TRBV5-6 and TRBJ1-4; D uncertain. This CDR3 has 15 amino acids. CDR1 and CDR2 from the germline V gene are SGHDT and YYEEEE. Between the trimmed V and J ends, which lost 2 bases and 7 bases, there was a span of 15 bases. In DNA, the CDR3 is TGTGCCAGCAGCTTTAGGACCCCTGGACGTGAAAAACTGTTTTTT. It is translated as CASSFRTPGREKLFF.

The chain is built from TRBV10-1 and TRBJ2-7; 13 positions agree with TRBD2. Losses at the gene ends were 2 bases for V and 13 bases for J; bases not matched to a gene: 8. Germline assignment: CDR1 WNHNN and CDR2 SYGVQD (reference sequence). This CDR3 is 14 amino acids long. The CDR3 region is CASSEGGTSGILYF. CDR3 nucleotides: TGCGCCAGCAGTGAGGGAGGGACTAGCGGGATCCTCTACTTC.

In this sample, this clone turned up a few times. The chain carries TRBV6-1 and TRBJ1-1; D is perhaps TRBD1 (5 bases). Per the germline V gene, CDR1 is MNHNS and CDR2 is SASEGT. CDR3 size: 15 residues. V lost 5 bases to trimming and J lost 5 bases, with 18 bases between them. CDR3 residues: CASSPTPGGKTEAFF. As DNA, the CDR3 is TGTGCCAGCAGTCCCACCCCGGGGGGAAAGACTGAAGCTTTCTTT.

The chain recombines TRBV4-2 with TRBJ2-3; D is possibly TRBD2 (5 bases). The V end lost 4 bases, the J end lost 6 bases, and 17 bases lay between the germline ends. The CDR3 contains 15 residues. Germline V CDR1 and CDR2: LGHNA, YNFKEQ. Here the CDR3 reads CASSPILEGGDTQYF. CDR3 bases: TGTGCCAGCAGCCCAATACTAGAGGGCGGGGATACGCAGTATTTT.

The J gene is TRBJ2-2, the V gene TRBV9, with 7 bases lining up with TRBD1. V gave up 4 bases and J gave up 5 bases; unmatched junction bases: 11. CDR3 length: 16 residues. The germline gives CDR1 SGDLS, CDR2 YYNGEE. As DNA, the CDR3 is TGTGCCAGCAGCCCTAGGAAACAGGGGAGTACCGGGGAGCTGTTTTTT. Its translation is CASSPRKQGSTGELFF.

The chain joins TRBV2 to TRBJ2-3; TRBD2 is a possible D gene (6 bases). The CDR3 spans 15 residues. V lost 1 base and J lost 2, with 10 bases in between. CDR1 and CDR2 from the germline V gene are SNHLY and FYNNEI. The CDR3 loop reads CASSEGGGSTDTQYF. CDR3 DNA: TGTGCCAGCAGTGAAGGAGGAGGGTCCACAGATACGCAGTATTTT. The full variable domain, completed using reference TRBV2 and TRBJ2-3, is EPEVTQTPSHQVTQMGQEVILRCVPISNHLYFYWYRQILGQKVEFLVSFYNNEISEKSEIFDDQFSVERPDGSNFTLKIRSTKLEDSAMYFCASSEGGGSTDTQYFGPGTRLTVL.

The V and J genes are TRBV4-1 and TRBJ1-4; D may be TRBD1 (6 bases). The ends were cut back, 1 base at V and 0 bases at J, with 12 bases in the middle. Germline V gene sequence: CDR1 MGHRA, CDR2 YSYEKL. The CDR3 spans 17 residues. In nucleotides, the CDR3 is TGCGCCAGCAGCCAAGTGAGGGGGGCGGCAACTAATGAAAAACTGTTTTTT. It specifies CASSQVRGAATNEKLFF.

V is TRBV19 and J is TRBJ2-7; a possible D gene is TRBD1 (7 bases). The CDR3 consists of 15 residues. Germline assignment: CDR1 LNHDA and CDR2 SQIVND (reference sequence). Trimming removed 5 bases at V and 1 base at J, with 15 bases between. Here the CDR3 reads CASSQAQGGSYEQYF. CDR3 bases: TGTGCCAGTAGTCAGGCGCAGGGGGGATCCTACGAGCAGTACTTC.

A note on this clone: At one boundary the junction diverges from the germline segment, which might be a read error. The chain combines TRBV5-1 with TRBJ2-1, with D unresolved. CDR1 is SGHRS and CDR2 is YFSETQ in the germline V gene. CDR3 length: 16 amino acids. CDR3 amino acids: CASGLAQARSYNEQFF. CDR3 nucleotides: TGCGCCAGCGGCTTGGCCCAGGCTCGATCATACAATGAGCAGTTCTTC.

CDR3 in DNA: TGTGCCTGGAGACTAGCGGGAGGGTGGGGCACAGATACGCAGTATTTT. Its translation: CAWRLAGGWGTDTQYF. J is TRBJ2-3 and V is TRBV30; 13 bases fit TRBD2. CDR1 GTSNPN and CDR2 SVGIG come from the germline V gene (reference sequence). J lost 1 base, V lost 3 bases, and 4 bases had no gene match. This CDR3 contains 16 residues.

This chain connects TRBV6-5 to TRBJ1-2; no clear D. From germline, CDR1 is MNHEY and CDR2 SVGAGI. Trimming pared 6 bases from V and 8 bases from J, leaving 10 bases between. This CDR3 spans 11 amino acids. DNA for the CDR3: TGTGCCAGCAGAGGCGCGGGCGGCTACACCTTC. Amino acid sequence: CASRGAGGYTF.

This chain joins TRBV7-9 and TRBJ2-1; 10 bases are shared with TRBD2. The CDR3 length is 15 residues. J gave up 2 bases and V 2 bases, and 0 bases lay outside the gene matches. Germline lookup yields CDR1 SEHNR and CDR2 FQNEAQ (reference sequence). The CDR3 coding sequence is TGTGCCAGCAGCTTAACTAGCGGGGCCTACAATGAGCAGTTCTTC. Its translation is CASSLTSGAYNEQFF.

Only one count was recorded for this clone. The chain employs TRBV5-6 and TRBJ1-4; no clear D gene. Trimming left V 1 base short and J 4 bases short, with 8 bases between. This CDR3 is 14 amino acids long. Germline CDR1 reads SGHDT; CDR2 reads YYEEEE. As DNA, the CDR3 is TGTGCCAGCAGCTTGATCACAGTTAATGAAAAACTGTTTTTT. Protein sequence: CASSLITVNEKLFF.

A few counts support this clone. V is TRBV29-1 and J is TRBJ2-1; a weak D match, TRBD1 (6 bases). Germline loops: CDR1 SQVTM, CDR2 ANQGSEA. This CDR3 is 11 amino acids long. V lost 5 bases, J lost 12 bases, and 14 bases lay in between. The CDR3 DNA is TGCAGCGTTTCAGGAGGCAGGGGGCAGTTCTTC. This codes for CSVSGGRGQFF.

The rearrangement links TRBV7-3 to TRBJ2-2; 7 positions agree with TRBD1. Germline trimming cut 0 bases from V and 3 bases from J; bases unmatched to any gene: 1. The CDR3 sequence is 15 residues long. Germline V CDR1 and CDR2: SGHTA, FQGTGA. CDR3 nucleotides: TGTGCCAGCAGCTTAACAGGGGGCCACACCGGGGAGCTGTTTTTT. Its translation is CASSLTGGHTGELFF. Full variable domain (rest looked up from reference TRBV7-3 and TRBJ2-2): GAGVSQTPSNKVTEKGKYVELRCDPISGHTALYWYRQSLGQGPEFLIYFQGTGAADDSGLPNDRFFAVRPEGSVSTLKIQRTERGDSAVYLCASSLTGGHTGELFFGEGSRLTVL.

CDR3 region: CASSLDQFPGGELFF. The CDR3 nucleotides read TGTGCCAGCAGCTTGGACCAATTCCCCGGGGGGGAGCTGTTTTTT. The rearrangement joins TRBV7-2 to TRBJ2-2; D not resolved. The CDR3 consists of 15 residues. V lost 3 bases and J lost 8, with 16 bases in between. Germline CDR1 reads SGHTA; CDR2 reads FQGNSA.

This rearrangement joins TRBV25-1 to TRBJ2-5; 12 nucleotides match TRBD2. CDR1 MGHDK and CDR2 SYGVNS come from the germline V gene. The CDR3 sequence is 13 residues long. V lost 8 bases to trimming and J lost 2 bases; unmatched junction nucleotides: 0. For the CDR3, the DNA is TGTGCCAGCGGGACTAGCGGGCAAGAGACCCAGTACTTC. Protein: CASGTSGQETQYF.